This entry is about one T cell receptor (beta chain). The data originate from a study of T cell changes during pregnancy in multiple sclerosis. Profiling relied on immunoSEQ multiplex PCR, and the TCRdb table lists in-frame clones only, not all of them. In the table there are some 80,000 clones, 85% to 95% of which are singletons. CDR1 MGHRA and CDR2 YSYEKL come from the germline V gene. V lost 0 bases and J lost 4, with 13 bases in between. CDR3 length: 16 amino acids. This receptor was taken from a female donor with multiple sclerosis, enrolled in a pregnancy study. The J gene is TRBJ1-5, the V gene TRBV4-1; TRBD1 might be the D (6 bases). This material consisted of peripheral blood, taken in the first trimester of pregnancy. The CDR3: CASSQEEGQLNQPQHF. The CDR3 region has the DNA TGCGCCAGCAGCCAAGAAGAAGGACAGTTAAATCAGCCCCAGCATTTT.